This record concerns one TCR beta chain sequence. The CDR3 has 15 residues. Germline assignment: CDR1 SGHAT and CDR2 FQNNGV. V lost 4 bases and J lost 9, with 18 bases in between. The sample belongs to a study of glioma-infiltrating T cells after dendritic cell vaccination. TCRdb keeps only in-frame clones here, not all; method: immunoSEQ multiplex PCR. Here the sample spans fewer than 110,000 clones, roughly 79% being singletons. This material consisted of blood, taken before dendritic cell vaccination. The genes are TRBV11-2 and TRBJ2-2; D is possibly TRBD2 (6 bases). This TCR came from a human donor with glioblastoma. CDR3 in DNA: TGTGCCAGCAGCTCCAACAGACTAGAAATCCGGGAGCTGTTTTTT. Translated: CASSSNRLEIRELFF.